A single sample gave rise to the 6 T cell receptor beta chains below, sequenced in a study of blood T cell repertoires in COVID-19. Repertoires were generated with immunoSEQ multiplex PCR, while TCRdb's copy carries only in-frame clones and drops some. The table shows 150,000 to 200,000 clones, with 85% to 90% occurring only once. Source material: peripheral blood. These receptors came from a man aged 50-60 years with acute or convalescent COVID-19.

This clone was counted a single time. The chain employs TRBV9 and TRBJ1-3; TRBD1 matches at 9 bases. V lost 3 bases, J lost 2 bases, and 6 bases stayed unmatched. CDR3 length: 16 amino acids. Germline loops: CDR1 SGDLS, CDR2 YYNGEE. CDR3 sequence reads: CASSAGQGMAGNTIYF. The CDR3 coding sequence is TGTGCCAGCAGCGCGGGACAGGGAATGGCTGGAAACACCATATATTTT.

The chain employs TRBV29-1 and TRBJ1-2; D might be TRBD1 (5 bases). The CDR3 covers 13 residues. Germline V gene lookup returns CDR1 SQVTM and CDR2 ANQGSEA. Trimming removed 5 bases at V and 4 bases at J, with 14 bases between. The DNA of the CDR3 is TGCAGCGTTTCGGAGGGACTGACCTATGGCTACACCTTC. It yields the protein CSVSEGLTYGYTF.

The V call is TRBV23-1, the J call TRBJ2-3, with 9 bases matching TRBD2. TRBV23-1 is noted as an ORF with a role that remains uncertain. V lost 2 bases to trimming and J lost 4 bases; unmatched junction nucleotides: 19. This CDR3 comprises 20 residues. CDR3 nucleotide sequence: TGCGCCAGCAGTCAACTCACGATCGAGCGAGCGGGGGGCCCCCCAGATACGCAGTATTTT. It yields the protein CASSQLTIERAGGPPDTQYF.

The J gene is TRBJ1-1, the V gene TRBV7-2; 7 nucleotides match TRBD1. This CDR3 is 16 amino acids long. V shed 1 base and J 1 base; nucleotides not matched to a gene: 6. Germline CDR1 and CDR2: SGHTA and FQGNSA. CDR3 DNA: TGTGCCAGCAGCTTAGTGGTTGGGACAGCGAACACTGAAGCTTTCTTT. As protein: CASSLVVGTANTEAFF.

The J gene is TRBJ1-6, the V gene TRBV6-5, with D perhaps matching TRBD1 (6 bases). The germline V and J ends were trimmed by 4 bases and 5 bases, with 12 bases remaining between them. Germline CDR1 MNHEY, CDR2 SVGAGI. The CDR3 is made up of 15 amino acids. Written as DNA, the CDR3 is TGTGCCAGCAGTTCCCGGGACATAGATAATTCACCCCTCCACTTT. Amino acid sequence: CASSSRDIDNSPLHF.

The chain has TRBV27 and TRBJ1-4; TRBD1 is a possible D gene (5 bases). The germline CDR1 and CDR2 sequences are MNHEY and SMNVEV (reference sequence). The CDR3 extends over 16 amino acids. With 6 bases removed from V and 7 bases from J, the gap between germline ends came to 21 bases. This CDR3 is CASSKRDWGWGEKLFF. The CDR3 DNA is TGTGCCAGCAGCAAGCGGGACTGGGGGTGGGGTGAAAAACTGTTTTTT.